This TCR beta chain was retrieved from a study of response to subunit inactivated influenza vaccine. MiXCR, applied by TCRdb to the RT-PCR reads, yields one record per CDR3 protein. The sample contains just under 550,000 distinct CDR3 sequences, under 30% of which appear only once. The CDR3 spans 12 residues. V was clipped by 6 bases and J by 9 bases, with 14 bases between them. This clonotype was observed a few times. The same sample was also used in a study of T cells expressing NK-cell markers. This second study says: 5'RACE template switching with UMIs generated TCR beta cDNA. In sorted CD3+CD56+NKG2C+, CD3+CD56+NKG2C- and CD3+CD56-NKG2C+ T cells, TCR beta repertoires were obtained. There were seven HCMV-seropositive donors and one seronegative donor among the eight sequenced. Topping the CD3+CD56-NKG2C+ fraction as well were these clonotypes, in a few donors.

The chain recombines TRBV12-3 or TRBV12-4 with TRBJ1-2, with a tentative D call TRBD1 (5 bases). The sequence was obtained from a man aged 50 or older who received an inactivated influenza vaccine. The source material was CD4+ T cells sorted from PBMCs, sampled approximately 13 days after vaccination. CDR3 loop: CASRGTGSSYTF. In DNA, the CDR3 is TGTGCCAGCAGGGGGACGGGGTCAAGCTACACCTTC.